What follows is one T cell receptor beta chain and its context. The sample belongs to a study of T-cell reconstitution after alpha-beta-depleted transplantation in children. During its preparation, the TCRbeta library received unique molecular identifiers. A single record per CDR3 protein comes from TCRdb applying MiXCR to the PCR reads. Among roughly 500,000 distinct CDR3 sequences listed, less than 35% were seen once. Germline values: CDR1 LGHNA, CDR2 YNFKEQ. This CDR3 comprises 15 residues. The germline V and J ends were trimmed by 3 bases and 1 base, with 9 bases remaining between them. The chain combines TRBV4-2 with TRBJ1-4, with unresolved D. This clonotype was obtained from a human donor who donated a stem cell graft to a child with aplastic anemia. The sequencing used PBMCs from the stem cell graft donor, collected from the stem cell graft. The CDR3 reads CASSQRTGTNEKLFF. Written as DNA, the CDR3 is TGTGCCAGCAGCCAGAGGACGGGAACTAATGAAAAACTGTTTTTT.